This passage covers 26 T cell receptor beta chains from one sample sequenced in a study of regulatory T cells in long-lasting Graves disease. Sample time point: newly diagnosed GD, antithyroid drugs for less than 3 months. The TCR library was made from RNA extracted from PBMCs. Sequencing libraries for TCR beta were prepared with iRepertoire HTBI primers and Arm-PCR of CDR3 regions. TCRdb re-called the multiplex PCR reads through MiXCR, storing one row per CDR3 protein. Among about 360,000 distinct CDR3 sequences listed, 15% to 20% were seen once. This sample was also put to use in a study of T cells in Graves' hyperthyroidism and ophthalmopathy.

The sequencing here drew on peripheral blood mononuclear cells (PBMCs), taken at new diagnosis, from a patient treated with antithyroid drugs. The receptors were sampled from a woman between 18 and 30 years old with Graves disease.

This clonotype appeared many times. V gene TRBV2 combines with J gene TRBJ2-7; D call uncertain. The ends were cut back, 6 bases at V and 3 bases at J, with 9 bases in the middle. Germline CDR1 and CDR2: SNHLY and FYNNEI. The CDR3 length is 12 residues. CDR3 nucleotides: TGTGCCAGCAGGGTCGAAGACTACGAGCAGTACTTC. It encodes CASRVEDYEQYF.

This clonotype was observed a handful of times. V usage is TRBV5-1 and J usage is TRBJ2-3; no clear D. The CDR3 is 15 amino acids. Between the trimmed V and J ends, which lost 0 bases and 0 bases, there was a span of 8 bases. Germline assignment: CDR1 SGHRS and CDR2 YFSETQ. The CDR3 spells CASSLDSGSTDTQYF. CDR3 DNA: TGCGCCAGCAGCTTGGATTCAGGAAGCACAGATACGCAGTATTTT.

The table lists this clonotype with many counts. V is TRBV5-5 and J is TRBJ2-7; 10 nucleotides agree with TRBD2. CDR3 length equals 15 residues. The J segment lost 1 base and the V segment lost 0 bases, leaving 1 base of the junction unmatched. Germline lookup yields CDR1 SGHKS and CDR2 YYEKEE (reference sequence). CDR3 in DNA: TGTGCCAGCAGCTTGGGGGGACTAGCGTCCTACGAGCAGTACTTC. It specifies CASSLGGLASYEQYF.

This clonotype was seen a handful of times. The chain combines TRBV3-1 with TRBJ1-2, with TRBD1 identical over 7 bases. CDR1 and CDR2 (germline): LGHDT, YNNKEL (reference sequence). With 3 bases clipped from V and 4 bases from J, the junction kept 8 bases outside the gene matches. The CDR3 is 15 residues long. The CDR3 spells CASSQKGARGYGYTF. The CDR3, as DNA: TGTGCCAGCAGCCAGAAGGGGGCGCGGGGCTATGGCTACACCTTC.

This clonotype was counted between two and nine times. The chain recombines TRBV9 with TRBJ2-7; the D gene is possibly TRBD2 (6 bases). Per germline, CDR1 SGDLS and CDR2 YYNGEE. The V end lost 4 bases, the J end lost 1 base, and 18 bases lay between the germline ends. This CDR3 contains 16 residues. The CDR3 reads CASSPSQAGGSYEQYF. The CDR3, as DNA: TGTGCCAGCAGCCCAAGTCAAGCGGGTGGGTCCTACGAGCAGTACTTC.

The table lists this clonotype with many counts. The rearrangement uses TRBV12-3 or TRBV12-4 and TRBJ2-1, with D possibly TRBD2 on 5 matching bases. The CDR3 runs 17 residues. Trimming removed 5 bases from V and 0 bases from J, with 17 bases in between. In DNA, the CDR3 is TGTGCCAGCAGTCCCTCCCGGCTGGGGAGCTCCTACAATGAGCAGTTCTTC. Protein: CASSPSRLGSSYNEQFF.

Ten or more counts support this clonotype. CDR3 nucleotide sequence: TGTGCCAGCAGTCCTTTGGGACCCGATAACAATGAGCAGTTCTTC. It encodes CASSPLGPDNNEQFF. The J gene is TRBJ2-1, the V gene TRBV12-3 or TRBV12-4, with D tentatively TRBD1 or TRBD2 (5 bases each). Trimming took 5 bases from V and 5 from J, leaving 16 bases between them. The CDR3 is 15 amino acids.

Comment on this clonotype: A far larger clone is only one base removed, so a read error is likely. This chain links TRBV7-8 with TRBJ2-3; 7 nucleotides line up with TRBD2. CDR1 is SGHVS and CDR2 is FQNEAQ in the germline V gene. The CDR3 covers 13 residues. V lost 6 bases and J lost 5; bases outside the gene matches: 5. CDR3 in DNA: TGTGCCAGCAGGGCGGGGGTCATAGATACGCAGTATTTT. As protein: CASRAGVIDTQYF.

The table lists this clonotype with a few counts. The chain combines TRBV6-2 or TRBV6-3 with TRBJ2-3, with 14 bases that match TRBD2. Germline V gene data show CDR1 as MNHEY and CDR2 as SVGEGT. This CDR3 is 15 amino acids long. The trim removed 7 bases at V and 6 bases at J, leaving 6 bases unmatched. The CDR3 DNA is TGTGCCAGCACCGGACTAGCGGGAGGATTGGATACGCAGTATTTT. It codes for CASTGLAGGLDTQYF.

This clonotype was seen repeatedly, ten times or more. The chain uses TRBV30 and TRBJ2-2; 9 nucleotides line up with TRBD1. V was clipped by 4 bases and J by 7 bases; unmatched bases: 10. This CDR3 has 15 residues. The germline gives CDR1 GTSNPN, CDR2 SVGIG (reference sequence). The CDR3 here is CAWNTGGASIGELFF. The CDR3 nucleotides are TGTGCCTGGAACACAGGGGGCGCATCCATCGGGGAGCTGTTTTTT.

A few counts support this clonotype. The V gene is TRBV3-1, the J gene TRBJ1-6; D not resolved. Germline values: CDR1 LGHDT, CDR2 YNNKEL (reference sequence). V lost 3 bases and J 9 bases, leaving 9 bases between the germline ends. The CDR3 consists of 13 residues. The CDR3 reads CASSQLGSSPLHF. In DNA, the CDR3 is TGTGCCAGCAGCCAGCTCGGGAGTTCACCCCTCCACTTT.

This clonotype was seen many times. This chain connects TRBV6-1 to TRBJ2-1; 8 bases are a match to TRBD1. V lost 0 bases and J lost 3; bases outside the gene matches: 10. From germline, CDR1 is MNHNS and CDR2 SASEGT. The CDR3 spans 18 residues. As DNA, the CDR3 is TGTGCCAGCAGTGAAGCGGCCTTTGACAGGGGCTTCTACAATGAGCAGTTCTTC. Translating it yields CASSEAAFDRGFYNEQFF.

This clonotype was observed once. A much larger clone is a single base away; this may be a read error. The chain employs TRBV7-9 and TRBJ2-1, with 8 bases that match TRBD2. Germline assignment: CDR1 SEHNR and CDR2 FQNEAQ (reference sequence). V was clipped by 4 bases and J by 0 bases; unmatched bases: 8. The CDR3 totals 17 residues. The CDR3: CASSSRGGSSSYNEQFF. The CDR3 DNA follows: TGTGCCAGCAGCTCCCGGGGGGGCTCTAGCTCCTACAATGAGCAGTTCTTC. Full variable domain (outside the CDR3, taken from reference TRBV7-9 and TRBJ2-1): DTGVSQNPRHKITKRGQNVTFRCDPISEHNRLYWYRQTLGQGPEFLTYFQNEAQLEKSRLLSDRFSAERPKGSFSTLEIQRTEQGDSAMYLCASSSRGGSSSYNEQFFGPGTRLTVL.

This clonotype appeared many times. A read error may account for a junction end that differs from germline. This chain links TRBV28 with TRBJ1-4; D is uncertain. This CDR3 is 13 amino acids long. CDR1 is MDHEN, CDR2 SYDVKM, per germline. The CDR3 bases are TGTGCCAGCAGAAACCCGGATTCAGAAAAGCTGTTTTTT. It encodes CASRNPDSEKLFF.

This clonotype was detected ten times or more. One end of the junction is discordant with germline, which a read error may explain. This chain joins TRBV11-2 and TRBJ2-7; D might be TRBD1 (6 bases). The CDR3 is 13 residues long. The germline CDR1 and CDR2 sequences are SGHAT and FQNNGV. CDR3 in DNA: TGTGCCAGCAGCTTAGAAAGGGGGATACTTCTCAACTTC. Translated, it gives CASSLERGILLNF.

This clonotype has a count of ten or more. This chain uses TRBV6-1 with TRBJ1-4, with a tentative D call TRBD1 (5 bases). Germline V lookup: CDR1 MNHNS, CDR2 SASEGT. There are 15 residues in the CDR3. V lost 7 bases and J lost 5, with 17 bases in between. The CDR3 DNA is TGTGCCAGCACCTCCGGGGGGATGAAGAATGAAAAACTGTTTTTT. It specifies CASTSGGMKNEKLFF.

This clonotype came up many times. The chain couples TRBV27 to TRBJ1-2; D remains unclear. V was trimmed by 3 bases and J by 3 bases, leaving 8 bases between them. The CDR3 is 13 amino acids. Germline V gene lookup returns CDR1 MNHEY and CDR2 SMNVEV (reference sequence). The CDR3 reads CASSLGRDYGYTF. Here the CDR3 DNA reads TGTGCCAGCAGTTTGGGTCGGGACTATGGCTACACCTTC.

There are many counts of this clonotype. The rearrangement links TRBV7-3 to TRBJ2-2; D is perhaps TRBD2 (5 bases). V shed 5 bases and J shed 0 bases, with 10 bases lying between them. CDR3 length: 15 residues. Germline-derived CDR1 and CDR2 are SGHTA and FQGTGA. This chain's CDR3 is CASSTNGANTGELFF. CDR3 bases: TGTGCCAGCAGCACGAACGGGGCGAACACCGGGGAGCTGTTTTTT.

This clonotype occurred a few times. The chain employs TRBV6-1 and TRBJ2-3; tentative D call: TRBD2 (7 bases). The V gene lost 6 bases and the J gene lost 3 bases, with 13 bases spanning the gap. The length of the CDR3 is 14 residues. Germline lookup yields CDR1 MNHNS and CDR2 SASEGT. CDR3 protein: CASRGGGRTDTQYF. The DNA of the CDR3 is TGTGCCAGCAGGGGGGGGGGGCGTACAGATACGCAGTATTTT.

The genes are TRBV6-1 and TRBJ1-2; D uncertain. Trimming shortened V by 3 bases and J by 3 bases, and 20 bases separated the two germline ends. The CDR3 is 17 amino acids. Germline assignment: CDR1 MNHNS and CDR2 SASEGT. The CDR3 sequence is CASSDRTRAPGDYGYTF. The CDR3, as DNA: TGTGCCAGCAGTGATCGTACGAGGGCCCCAGGTGACTATGGCTACACCTTC.

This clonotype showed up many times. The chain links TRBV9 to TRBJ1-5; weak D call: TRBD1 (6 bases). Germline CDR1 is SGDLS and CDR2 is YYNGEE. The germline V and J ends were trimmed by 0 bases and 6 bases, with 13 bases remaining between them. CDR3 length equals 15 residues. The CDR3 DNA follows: TGTGCCAGCAGCGTAGGAGGGGGGCATGGTCAGCCCCAGCATTTT. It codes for CASSVGGGHGQPQHF. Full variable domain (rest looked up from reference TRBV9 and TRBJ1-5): DSGVTQTPKHLITATGQRVTLRCSPRSGDLSVYWYQQSLDQGLQFLIQYYNGEERAKGNILERFSAQQFPDLHSELNLSSLELGDSALYFCASSVGGGHGQPQHFGDGTRLSIL.

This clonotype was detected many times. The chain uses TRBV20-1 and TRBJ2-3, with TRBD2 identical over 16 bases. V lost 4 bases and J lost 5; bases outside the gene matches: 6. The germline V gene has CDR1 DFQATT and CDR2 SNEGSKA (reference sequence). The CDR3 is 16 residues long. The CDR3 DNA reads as TGCAGTGCTACGCCGGGACTAGCGGGGGGGCAAGATACGCAGTATTTT. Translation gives CSATPGLAGGQDTQYF.

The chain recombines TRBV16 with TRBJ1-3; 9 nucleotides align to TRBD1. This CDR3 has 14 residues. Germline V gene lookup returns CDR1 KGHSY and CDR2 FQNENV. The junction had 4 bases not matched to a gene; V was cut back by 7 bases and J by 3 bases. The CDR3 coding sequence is TGTGCCAGCAACGACAGGGGGAGTGGAAACACCATATATTTT. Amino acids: CASNDRGSGNTIYF.

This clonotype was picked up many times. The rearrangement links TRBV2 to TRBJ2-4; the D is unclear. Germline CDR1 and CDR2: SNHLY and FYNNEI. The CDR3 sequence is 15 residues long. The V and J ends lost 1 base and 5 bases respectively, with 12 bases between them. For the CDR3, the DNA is TGTGCCAGCAGTGAAGTCTACAGAAGCCAAAACATTCAGTACTTC. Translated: CASSEVYRSQNIQYF.

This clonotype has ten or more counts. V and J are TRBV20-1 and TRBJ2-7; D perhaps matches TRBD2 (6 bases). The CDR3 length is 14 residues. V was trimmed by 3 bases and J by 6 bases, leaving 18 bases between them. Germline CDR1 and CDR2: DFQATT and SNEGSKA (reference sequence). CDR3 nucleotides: TGCAGTGCTAGGGAGACTAGAAAGGTGGCCGAGCAGTACTTC. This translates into CSARETRKVAEQYF.

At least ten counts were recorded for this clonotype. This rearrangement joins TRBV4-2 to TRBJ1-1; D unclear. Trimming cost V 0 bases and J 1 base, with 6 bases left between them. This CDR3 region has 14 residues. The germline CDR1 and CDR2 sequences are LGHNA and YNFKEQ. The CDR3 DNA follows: TGTGCCAGCAGCCAAGAACGTCAGAACACTGAAGCTTTCTTT. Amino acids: CASSQERQNTEAFF.